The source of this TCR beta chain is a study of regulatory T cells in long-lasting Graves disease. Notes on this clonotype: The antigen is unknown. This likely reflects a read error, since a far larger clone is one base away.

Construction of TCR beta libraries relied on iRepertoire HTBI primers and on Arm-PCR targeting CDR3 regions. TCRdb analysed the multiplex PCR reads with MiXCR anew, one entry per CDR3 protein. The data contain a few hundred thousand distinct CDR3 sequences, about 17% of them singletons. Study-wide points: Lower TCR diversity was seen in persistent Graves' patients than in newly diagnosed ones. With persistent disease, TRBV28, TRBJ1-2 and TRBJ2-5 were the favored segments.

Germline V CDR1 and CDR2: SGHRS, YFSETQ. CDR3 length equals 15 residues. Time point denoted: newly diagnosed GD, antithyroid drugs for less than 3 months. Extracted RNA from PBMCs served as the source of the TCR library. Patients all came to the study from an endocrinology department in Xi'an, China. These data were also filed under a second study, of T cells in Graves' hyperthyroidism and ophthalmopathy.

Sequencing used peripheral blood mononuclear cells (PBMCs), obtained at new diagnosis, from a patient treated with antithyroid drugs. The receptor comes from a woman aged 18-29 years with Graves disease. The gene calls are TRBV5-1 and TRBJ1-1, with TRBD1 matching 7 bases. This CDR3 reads CASSLLGGAETGAFF. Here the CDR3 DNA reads TGTGCCAGCAGCTTACTAGGGGGCGCGGAGACTGGAGCTTTCTTT.